This TCR beta chain was observed in a study of blood T cells in healthy people across ages (dated by TCRdb to between 2014 and 2017). About the study as a whole: Template switching captured roughly one uniquely barcoded TCR beta cDNA molecule per two T cells in model experiments. Using deep sequencing normalized with unique cDNA molecular identifiers, the study measured how TCR beta repertoire diversity changes with age. Donors were grouped into four age groups: young (average approximately 15 years), middle-aged (roughly 38), aged (62) and long-lived (around 82). For two donors (one aged 18 to 29 and one aged 80 or older), the study analyzed two additional independent replicas of 1 million unique cDNA reads from the same blood draw. General findings and caveats noted by the study authors: Total diversity estimates from one million sequenced T cells were considered lower bounds and underestimates. Compared with the aged group, the long-lived group had more naive CD4+ T cells, fewer expanded clones and increased TCR diversity, a pattern suggesting age selection. The percentage of naive T cells measured by flow cytometry correlated strongly with observed TCR beta diversity. Bulk unsorted PBMC profiling prevented conclusive comparison of naive and antigen-experienced compartments. As age increased, observed TCR beta diversity per million T cells dropped in a roughly linear way, and a significant reduction was already evident by age 40. Because the CMV infection status of the donors was unknown, age-related changes in expanded clonotypes may potentially have been confounded.

This clonotype was observed a handful of times. Its specific antigen is unknown. No much larger clonotype is one base removed from it; base qualities were not supplied. The donors were roughly 38 Caucasian individuals from Russia, aged roughly 6 to 100 years, who were systemically healthy. Roughly 9 milliliters of peripheral blood were drawn from each donor into EDTA-treated Vacutainer tubes. Ficoll-Paque density-gradient centrifugation was used to isolate PBMCs, with at least 7 million per sample. Trizol reagent was used to extract total RNA from the PBMCs, yielding at least 6 micrograms per sample. The percentages of naive CD45RAhigh/CD27high T cells were determined by flow cytometry on a PBMC aliquot from every donor. The library was built by means of 5' RACE. Instrument used: Illumina HiSeq 2500. The second PCR ran for about 6 to 12 cycles and used a J-beta primer mix along with a sample-barcoded 5' primer. A template-switch 5' adaptor carrying 12 random nucleotides introduced a unique molecular identifier onto each TCR beta cDNA molecule. Each sample yielded at least 2.5 million CDR3-containing paired-end reads. All of the RNA was converted into first-strand cDNA using the Mint cDNA synthesis kit, with a TRBC-specific oligonucleotide serving as the primer. After uracil-DNA glycosylase treatment, a first 18-cycle PCR used universal primers M1SS and BC2_uni_R on all cDNA. Turning to the authors' computational methods: For normalization, 1 million high-quality reads, each with a distinct molecular identifier, were randomly selected from each sample. Instead of being binned into consensus sequences, reads with shared molecular identifiers were discarded. MiTCR, run with a Q25 quality threshold and the strictest error-elimination algorithm, handled CDR3 identification, clonotype clustering and error correction. A nonparametric unseen species model using Euler transformation provided a lower-bound estimate of total TCR beta diversity. Using fastp trimming at Q25 and MiXCR clonotype assembly, TCRdb reanalyzed the public sequencing data and kept in-frame beta chains. Rows with a matching CDR3 protein are joined into one entry that keeps the most common DNA and genes. None of the V and J calls come from the authors' own analysis; TCRdb made them. The sample contains nearly 800,000 distinct CDR3 sequences, approximately 25% of them found a single time. The ten most abundant clones make up under 4.5% of the sample.

Including the terminal cysteine and phenylalanine, the CDR3 comprises 13 residues. Of all the DNA, just the CDR3 is kept, 39 bases in frame from base 1. CDR1 and CDR2 are read off the germline V gene as KGHSH and LQKENI. V drops 6 bases and J drops 6 bases, leaving 9 bases in between. These data were also reused for a study on T cells of mothers and their children. The second investigation adds: Nine systemically healthy Caucasian individuals served as donors, namely three mothers together with their six children. cDNA synthesis consumed the entire amount of extracted RNA, loaded at 1.5 ug RNA in each 15 ul reaction. In the second PCR, the M1S primer added sample barcodes and 2-4 random nucleotides. Over 8 million TCR beta CDR3 reads were obtained for each mother, and 2.5 million to 3 million reads were obtained for each child. Thymic selection similarly shapes TCR recombination output in related and unrelated pairs, with minor effect from inherited differences. Normalized repertoire overlap in related mother-child pairs was always slightly higher than in unrelated mother-child pairs, but the difference was never significant. Persistent microchimeric T cell clones were not detected, at a sensitivity of around 95 clones per million clonotypes. Deep NGS was used in the study to compare the TCR beta repertoires of mothers and children and to look for features that separate related mother-child pairs from unrelated individuals. On average, the children were roughly 10 +/- 4 years old, while the mothers were around 42 +/- 4 years old. After adapter ligation was performed with NEBNext reagents, the libraries were sequenced on an Illumina HiSeq 2000 with 100+100 nt paired-end reads. To avoid cross-contamination, the mother libraries and the child libraries were prepared a month apart and sequenced in separate runs. For each donor, between about 450,000 and 2,300,000 distinct TCR beta clonotypes were identified. Naive TCR beta clonotypes were estimated from low-frequency clonotypes matched to each donor's FACS-determined naive share, without sorting.

This receptor was obtained from a boy aged 10-17 years in good health. The chain links TRBV18 with TRBJ2-6; the D segment cannot be called with confidence. The sequenced material came from blood. The CDR3 protein: CASSRDEANVLTF. Here is the DNA: TGTGCCAGCTCTAGGGATGAGGCCAACGTCCTGACTTTC.